A selection of T cell receptor beta chains follows, all from one sample in a study of blood T cell repertoires in COVID-19. Profiled with immunoSEQ multiplex PCR; TCRdb holds only in-frame clones, not every one. The data hold about 210,000 clones, with around 80% observed a single time. Sequencing was carried out using peripheral blood. All receptors come from a woman between 45 and 60 years old with acute or convalescent COVID-19. Both conserved end residues are part of each CDR3. A D gene is named only where the DNA matches it firmly. For some rows the clone size is stated as once, few or many, or as a class when expanded; others skip it.

d_call clone_size j_call v_call cdr3_aa cdr3_nt
NA NA TRBJ2-1 TRBV6-1 CASTKLESSYNEQFF TGTGCCAGCACTAAACTCGAGAGCTCCTACAATGAGCAGTTCTTC
NA NA TRBJ1-5 TRBV3-1/TRBV3-2 CASTHGGGEPQHF TGTGCCAGCACTCACGGGGGAGGTGAGCCCCAGCATTTT
TRBD1 NA TRBJ1-1 TRBV10-2 CASRAGQGARTEAFF TGCGCCAGCAGGGCGGGACAGGGGGCGCGCACTGAAGCTTTCTTT
NA NA TRBJ1-1 TRBV3-1/TRBV3-2 CASSPWSQRMNTEAFF TGTGCCAGCAGCCCTTGGTCACAGAGAATGAACACTGAAGCTTTCTTT
TRBD1 NA TRBJ2-7 TRBV6-1 CASSETGGGYEQYF TGTGCCAGCAGTGAAACAGGGGGCGGCTACGAGCAGTACTTC
TRBD1 NA TRBJ2-2 TRBV11-3 CASSLETGRGTGELFF TGTGCCAGCAGCTTAGAGACAGGGAGAGGGACCGGGGAGCTGTTTTTT
NA NA TRBJ2-5 TRBV5-1 CASSSGLQETQYF TGCGCCAGCAGCTCGGGACTTCAAGAGACCCAGTACTTC
TRBD1 NA TRBJ2-3 TRBV24-1 CATSVRQGGTDTQYF TGTGCCACCAGTGTTAGACAGGGGGGCACAGATACGCAGTATTTT
TRBD1 NA TRBJ2-7 TRBV5-6 CASSYRQGLSYEQYF TGTGCCAGCAGCTATAGACAGGGCCTCTCCTACGAGCAGTACTTC
NA NA TRBJ2-6 TRBV5-6 CASSLGVSSGANVLTF TGTGCCAGCAGCTTAGGGGTTTCCTCTGGGGCCAACGTCCTGACTTTC
NA once TRBJ1-5 TRBV27 CASSLSLGAQPQHF TGTGCCAGCAGTTTATCCCTAGGGGCTCAGCCCCAGCATTTT
NA NA TRBJ2-5 TRBV11-2 CASSWDFQETQYF TGTGCCAGCAGCTGGGACTTCCAAGAGACCCAGTACTTC
TRBD1 NA TRBJ2-7 TRBV11-2 CASSLRTGAFGEQYF TGTGCCAGCAGCTTAAGGACAGGGGCCTTTGGCGAGCAGTACTTC